Each of the 2 T cell receptor beta chains below was sequenced from the same sample in a study of blood T cells in healthy people across ages. A second PCR of 7 to 11 cycles used a sample-barcoded 5' primer and a J-beta primer mix. TCRdb passed the 5' RACE reads through MiXCR, listing each CDR3 protein once. The sample records about 670,000 distinct CDR3 sequences, over 40% being singletons. The sample consisted of blood. These receptors originate from a woman aged 80 or older in good health.

The sample holds one count of this clonotype. This rearrangement joins TRBV15 to TRBJ2-3, with 13 bases identical to TRBD2. In germline, CDR1 is LNHNV, CDR2 YYDKDF (reference sequence). J was trimmed by 2 bases and V by 3 bases; bases with no gene match: 14. The CDR3 consists of 20 residues. CDR3 residues: CATSRHPTSGGLYTTDTQYF. The CDR3 DNA reads as TGTGCCACCAGCAGGCATCCGACTAGCGGGGGGCTCTATACCACAGATACGCAGTATTTT.

The table lists this clonotype with a few counts. One end of the junction fails to match germline, which may point to a read error. The rearrangement uses TRBV7-7 and TRBJ2-3, with 10 bases that match TRBD2. The CDR3 extends over 16 amino acids. Germline V gene lookup returns CDR1 SSHAT and CDR2 FNYEAQ (reference sequence). The CDR3 nucleotides are TGTGCTAGCAGCCCCAGAGCGGGGGGGCCTACAGATACGCAGTATTTT. Amino acid sequence: CASSPRAGGPTDTQYF.